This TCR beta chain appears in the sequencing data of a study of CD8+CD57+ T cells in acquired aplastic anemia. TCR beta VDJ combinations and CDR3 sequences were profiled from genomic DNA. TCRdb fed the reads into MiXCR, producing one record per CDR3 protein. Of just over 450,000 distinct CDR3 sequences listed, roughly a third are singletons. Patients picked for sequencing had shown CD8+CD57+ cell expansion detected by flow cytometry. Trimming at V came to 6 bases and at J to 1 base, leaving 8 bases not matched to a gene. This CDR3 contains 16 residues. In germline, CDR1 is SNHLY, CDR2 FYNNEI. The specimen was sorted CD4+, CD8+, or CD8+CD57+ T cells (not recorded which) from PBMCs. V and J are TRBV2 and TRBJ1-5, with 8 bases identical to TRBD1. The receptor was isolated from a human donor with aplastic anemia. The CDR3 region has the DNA TGTGCCAGCAGCGGACCGGGACAGGCAAGCAATCAGCCCCAGCATTTT. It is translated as CASSGPGQASNQPQHF.